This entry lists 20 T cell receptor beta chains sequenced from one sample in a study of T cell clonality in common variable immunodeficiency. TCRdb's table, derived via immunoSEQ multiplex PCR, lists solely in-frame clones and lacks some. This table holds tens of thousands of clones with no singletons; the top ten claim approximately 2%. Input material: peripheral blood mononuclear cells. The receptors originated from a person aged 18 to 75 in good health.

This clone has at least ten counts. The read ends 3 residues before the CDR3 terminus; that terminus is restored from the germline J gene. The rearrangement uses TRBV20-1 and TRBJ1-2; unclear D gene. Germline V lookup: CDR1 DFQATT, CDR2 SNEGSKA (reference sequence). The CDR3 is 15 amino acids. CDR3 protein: CSARDDTSRAGYYTF. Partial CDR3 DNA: TGCAGTGCTAGAGATGATACTAGTAGGGCGGGATAT.

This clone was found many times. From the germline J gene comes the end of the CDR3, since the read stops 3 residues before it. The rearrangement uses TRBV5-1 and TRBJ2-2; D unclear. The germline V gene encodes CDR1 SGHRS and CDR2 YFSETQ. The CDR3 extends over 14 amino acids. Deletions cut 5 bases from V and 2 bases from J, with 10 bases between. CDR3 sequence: CASSRQDNTGELFF. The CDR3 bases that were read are TGCGCCAGCAGTCGACAAGATAACACCGGGGAG.

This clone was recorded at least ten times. CDR3 bases read: TGTGCCAGCACCAAAACCCGGGACTGGAACACTGAA. It is translated as CASTKTRDWNTE. The complete CDR3 protein is CASTKTRDWNTEAFF. The genes are TRBV5-6 and TRBJ1-1, with D maybe TRBD1 (5 bases). The read comes to an end 3 residues before the CDR3 does, leaving the germline J gene to fill in the end. The germline V gene has CDR1 SGHDT and CDR2 YYEEEE. This CDR3 contains 15 residues. V shed 6 bases and J shed 1 base, with 16 bases lying between them.

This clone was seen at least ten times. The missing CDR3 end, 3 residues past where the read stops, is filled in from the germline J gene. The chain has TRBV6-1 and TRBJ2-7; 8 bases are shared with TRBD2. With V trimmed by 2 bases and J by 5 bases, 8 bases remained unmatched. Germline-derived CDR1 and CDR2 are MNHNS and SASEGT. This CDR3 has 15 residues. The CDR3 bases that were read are TGTGCCAGCAGTGAACGGGAGGGGTTAAGCAACGAG. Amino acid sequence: CASSEREGLSNE. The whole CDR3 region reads CASSEREGLSNEQYF.

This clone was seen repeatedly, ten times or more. The part of the CDR3 DNA that was read is TGTGCCAGCGAGGGGACAGGGTCAGGGGAAAAA. This gives the protein CASEGTGSGEK. From start to end, the CDR3 is CASEGTGSGEKLFF. The genes are TRBV2 and TRBJ1-4, with 9 bases identical to TRBD1. With the read ending 3 residues before the CDR3 end, the germline J gene is used to fill in that end. Per the germline V gene, CDR1 is SNHLY and CDR2 is FYNNEI. This CDR3 region has 14 residues. Unmatched junction bases numbered 9, after V lost 8 bases and J lost 8 bases.

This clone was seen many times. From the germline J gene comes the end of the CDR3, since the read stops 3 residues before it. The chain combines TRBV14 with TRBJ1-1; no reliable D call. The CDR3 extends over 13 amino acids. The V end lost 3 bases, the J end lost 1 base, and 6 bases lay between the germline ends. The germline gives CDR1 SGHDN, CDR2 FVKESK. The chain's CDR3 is CASSQQRNTEAFF. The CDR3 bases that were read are TGTGCCAGCAGCCAGCAGAGGAACACTGAA. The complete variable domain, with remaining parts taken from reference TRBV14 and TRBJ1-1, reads EAGVTQFPSHSVIEKGQTVTLRCDPISGHDNLYWYRRVMGKEIKFLLHFVKESKQDESGMPNNRFLAERTGGTYSTLKVQPAELEDSGVYFCASSQQRNTEAFFGQGTRLTVV.

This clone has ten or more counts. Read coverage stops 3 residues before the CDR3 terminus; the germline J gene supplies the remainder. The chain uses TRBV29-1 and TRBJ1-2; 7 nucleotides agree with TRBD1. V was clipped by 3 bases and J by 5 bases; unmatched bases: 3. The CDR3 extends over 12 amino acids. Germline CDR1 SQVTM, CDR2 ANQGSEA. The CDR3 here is CSVEEQGYGYTF. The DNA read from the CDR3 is TGCAGCGTTGAGGAACAGGGGTATGGC.

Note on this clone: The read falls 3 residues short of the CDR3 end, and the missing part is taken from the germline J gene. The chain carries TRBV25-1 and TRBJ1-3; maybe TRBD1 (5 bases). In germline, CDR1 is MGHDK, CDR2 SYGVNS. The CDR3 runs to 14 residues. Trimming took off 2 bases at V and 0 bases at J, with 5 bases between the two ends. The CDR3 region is CASSEQGSGNTIYF. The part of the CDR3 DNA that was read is TGTGCCAGCAGTGAACAGGGCTCTGGAAACACC.

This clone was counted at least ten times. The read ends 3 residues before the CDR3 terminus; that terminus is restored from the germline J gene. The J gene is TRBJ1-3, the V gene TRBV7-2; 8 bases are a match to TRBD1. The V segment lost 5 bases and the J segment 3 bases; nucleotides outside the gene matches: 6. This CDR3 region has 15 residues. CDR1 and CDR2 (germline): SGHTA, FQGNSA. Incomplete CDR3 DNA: TGTGCCAGCAGCCGGACAGGGTCGTATGGAAACACC. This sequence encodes CASSRTGSYGNT. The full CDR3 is CASSRTGSYGNTIYF.

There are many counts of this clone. The sequenced CDR3 bases are TGCGCCAGCAGCTTCAACAGGGGCAGGGATGAAAAA. Translating gives CASSFNRGRDEK. The full CDR3 protein reads CASSFNRGRDEKLFF. This chain links TRBV5-1 with TRBJ1-4, with 7 bases identical to TRBD1. Read coverage stops 3 residues before the CDR3 terminus; the germline J gene supplies the remainder. The CDR3 totals 15 residues. J was trimmed by 6 bases and V by 2 bases; bases with no gene match: 7. The germline CDR1 and CDR2 sequences are SGHRS and YFSETQ. Using reference TRBV5-1 and TRBJ1-4 for the parts outside the CDR3, the full variable domain is KAGVTQTPRYLIKTRGQQVTLSCSPISGHRSVSWYQQTPGQGLQFLFEYFSETQRNKGNFPGRFSGRQFSNSRSEMNVSTLELGDSALYLCASSFNRGRDEKLFFGSGTQLSVL.

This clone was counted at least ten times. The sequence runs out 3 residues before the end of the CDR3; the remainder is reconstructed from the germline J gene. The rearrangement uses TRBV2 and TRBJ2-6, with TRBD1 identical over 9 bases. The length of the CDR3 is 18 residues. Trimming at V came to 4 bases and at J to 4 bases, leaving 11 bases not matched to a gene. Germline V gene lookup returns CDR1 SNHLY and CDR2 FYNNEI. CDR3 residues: CASSAPGQGLSGANVLTF. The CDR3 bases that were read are TGTGCCAGCAGTGCACCGGGACAGGGCCTCTCAGGGGCCAACGTC.

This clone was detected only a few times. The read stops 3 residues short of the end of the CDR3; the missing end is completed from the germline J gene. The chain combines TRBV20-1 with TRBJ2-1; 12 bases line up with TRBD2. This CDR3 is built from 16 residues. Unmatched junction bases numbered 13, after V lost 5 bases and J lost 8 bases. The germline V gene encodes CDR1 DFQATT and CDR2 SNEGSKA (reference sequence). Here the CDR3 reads CSAYSATSGSRDEQFF. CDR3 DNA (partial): TGCAGTGCTTACTCCGCGACTAGCGGGAGTAGGGATGAG.

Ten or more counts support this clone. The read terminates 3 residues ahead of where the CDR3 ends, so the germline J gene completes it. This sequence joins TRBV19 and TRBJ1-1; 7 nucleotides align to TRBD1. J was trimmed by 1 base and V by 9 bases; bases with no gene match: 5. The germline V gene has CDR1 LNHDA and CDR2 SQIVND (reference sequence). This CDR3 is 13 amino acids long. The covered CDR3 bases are TGTGCCAGCAAAAGGGACAGGAACACTGAA. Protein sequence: CASKRDRNTE. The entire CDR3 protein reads CASKRDRNTEAFF. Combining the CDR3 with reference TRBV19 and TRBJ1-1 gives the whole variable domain DGGITQSPKYLFRKEGQNVTLSCEQNLNHDAMYWYRQDPGQGLRLIYYSQIVNDFQKGDIAEGYSVSREKKESFPLTVTSAQKNPTAFYLCASKRDRNTEAFFGQGTRLTVV.

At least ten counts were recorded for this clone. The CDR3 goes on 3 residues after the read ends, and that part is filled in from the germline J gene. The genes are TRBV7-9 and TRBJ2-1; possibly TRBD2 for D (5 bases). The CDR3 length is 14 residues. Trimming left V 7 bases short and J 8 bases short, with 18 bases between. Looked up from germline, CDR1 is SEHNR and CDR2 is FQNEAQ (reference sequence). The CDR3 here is CASNSGLAGDEQFF. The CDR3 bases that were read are TGTGCCAGCAACTCTGGTCTTGCCGGGGATGAG.

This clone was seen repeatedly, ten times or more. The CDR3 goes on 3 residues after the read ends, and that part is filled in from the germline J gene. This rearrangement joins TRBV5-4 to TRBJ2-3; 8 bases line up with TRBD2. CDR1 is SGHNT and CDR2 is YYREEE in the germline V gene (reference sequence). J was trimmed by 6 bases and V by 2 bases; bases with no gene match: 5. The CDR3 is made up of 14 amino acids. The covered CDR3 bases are TGTGCCAGCAGCTTAGCGGGAGATAGGGATACG. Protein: CASSLAGDRDT. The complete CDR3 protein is CASSLAGDRDTQYF.

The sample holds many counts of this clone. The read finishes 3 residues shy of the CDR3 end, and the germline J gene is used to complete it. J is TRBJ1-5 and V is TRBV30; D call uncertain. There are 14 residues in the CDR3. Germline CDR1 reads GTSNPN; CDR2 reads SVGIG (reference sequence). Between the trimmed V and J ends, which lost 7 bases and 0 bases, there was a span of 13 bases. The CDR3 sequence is CAYAGTYSNQPQHF. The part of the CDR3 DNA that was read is TGTGCCTACGCAGGAACTTATAGCAATCAGCCC.

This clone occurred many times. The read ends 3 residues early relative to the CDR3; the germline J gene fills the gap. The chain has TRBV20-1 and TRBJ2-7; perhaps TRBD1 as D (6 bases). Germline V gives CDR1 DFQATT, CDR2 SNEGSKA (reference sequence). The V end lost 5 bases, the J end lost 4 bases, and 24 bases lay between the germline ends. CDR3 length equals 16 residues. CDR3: CSALREGRGLLYEQYF. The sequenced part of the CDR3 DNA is TGCAGTGCTCTTCGGGAAGGCAGGGGATTATTGTACGAG.

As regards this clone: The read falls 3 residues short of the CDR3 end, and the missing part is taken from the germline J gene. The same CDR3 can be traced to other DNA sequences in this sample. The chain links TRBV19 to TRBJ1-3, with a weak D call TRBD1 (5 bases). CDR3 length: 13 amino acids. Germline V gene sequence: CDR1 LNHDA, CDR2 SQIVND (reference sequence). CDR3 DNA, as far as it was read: TGTGCCAGTAGTATAGATAAGGGGTTGTCC. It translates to CASSIDKGLS. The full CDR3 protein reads CASSIDKGLSIYF.

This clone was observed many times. The CDR3 DNA, read in part, is TGTGCCTGGAGTGTACGGGGGTGGGGC. Amino acids: CAWSVRGWG. The full CDR3 protein reads CAWSVRGWGYTF. This chain connects TRBV30 to TRBJ1-2; D may be TRBD1 (5 bases). The read terminates 3 residues before the CDR3 end, so the remaining end is supplied by the germline J gene. The length of the CDR3 is 12 residues. CDR1 is GTSNPN and CDR2 is SVGIG in the germline V gene (reference sequence).

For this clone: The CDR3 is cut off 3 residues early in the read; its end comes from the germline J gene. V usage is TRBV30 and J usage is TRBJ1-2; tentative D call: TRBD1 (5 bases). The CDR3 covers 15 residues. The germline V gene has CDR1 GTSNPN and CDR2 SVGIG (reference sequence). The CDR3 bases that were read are TGTGCCTGGAGTTCGGGGGGTGGCTCCTACAATGAC. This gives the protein CAWSSGGGSYND. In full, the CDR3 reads CAWSSGGGSYNDYTF.